This T cell receptor (beta chain) comes out of a study of OX40 agonist ivuxolimab in advanced cancers. Study-wide background: Age averaged around 60 years (range roughly 20 to 90), and 82.7% were male. Enrollees could have had prior anti-PD-1, anti-PD-L1 or anti-CTLA-4 therapy, which about 40% had received.

The assay was immunoSEQ multiplex PCR, and TCRdb's table has in-frame clones only and misses some. The table shows tens of thousands of clones, with 75% to 90% occurring only once. Germline values: CDR1 MNHNY, CDR2 SVGAGI (reference sequence). With 4 bases removed from V and 5 bases from J, the gap between germline ends came to 11 bases. The CDR3 loop spans 13 amino acids. V and J are TRBV6-6 and TRBJ1-1; no reliable D call. This TCR derives from an adult with an advanced solid tumor such as melanoma, head and neck, liver or kidney cancer. Sequencing was performed on CD4+ or CD8+ T cells sorted from blood, taken in a trial of the OX40 agonist ivuxolimab. CDR3 sequence (DNA): TGTGCCAGCAGTTTAAGGTTGTTGACTGAAGCTTTCTTT. It yields the protein CASSLRLLTEAFF.